This entry lists 20 T cell receptor beta chains sequenced from one sample in a study of blood T cell repertoires in COVID-19. Some clones are missing from TCRdb's copy, which holds only in-frame ones; the method was immunoSEQ multiplex PCR. The sample has about 120,000 clones, over 60% seen once; the top ten hold 3.5% to 4.5%. Sequencing input: peripheral blood. Every receptor here comes from an elderly woman with acute or convalescent COVID-19.

This clone has just a few counts. This sequence joins TRBV2 and TRBJ1-1, with 9 nucleotides matching TRBD1. V shed 4 bases and J 2 bases; nucleotides not matched to a gene: 5. Germline assignment: CDR1 SNHLY and CDR2 FYNNEI. CDR3 length: 15 residues. CDR3 protein: CASSVPGQGNTEAFF. CDR3 in DNA: TGTGCCAGCAGTGTTCCGGGACAGGGTAACACTGAAGCTTTCTTT. Filled out from reference TRBV2 and TRBJ1-1, the complete variable domain reads EPEVTQTPSHQVTQMGQEVILRCVPISNHLYFYWYRQILGQKVEFLVSFYNNEISEKSEIFDDQFSVERPDGSNFTLKIRSTKLEDSAMYFCASSVPGQGNTEAFFGQGTRLTVV.

CDR3 region: CSASPLAGVGEQFF. The CDR3 DNA reads as TGCAGTGCTAGTCCACTAGCGGGAGTGGGTGAGCAGTTCTTC. The gene calls are TRBV20-1 and TRBJ2-1, with 11 positions matching TRBD2. V lost 3 bases, J lost 9 bases, and 7 bases stayed unmatched. Germline values: CDR1 DFQATT, CDR2 SNEGSKA (reference sequence). The CDR3 covers 14 residues.

V gene TRBV6-6 combines with J gene TRBJ2-3, with 7 bases that match TRBD1. V was pared by 5 bases and J by 4 bases, with 9 bases of the junction left unmatched. CDR1 MNHNY and CDR2 SVGAGI come from the germline V gene (reference sequence). The CDR3 totals 15 residues. The CDR3 DNA follows: TGTGCCAGCAGTCAGGGACAGACAAATCCAGATACGCAGTATTTT. Translated: CASSQGQTNPDTQYF.

To note about this clone: Other nucleotide sequences in the sample specify the same CDR3. The V and J genes are TRBV28 and TRBJ1-1, with D maybe TRBD1 (6 bases). Germline V CDR1 and CDR2: MDHEN, SYDVKM. The CDR3 extends over 15 amino acids. The germline V and J ends were trimmed by 2 bases and 1 base, with 11 bases remaining between them. The CDR3 DNA is TGTGCCAGCAGTTTAGCGGGGGGCCCGAACACTGAAGCTTTCTTT. Its protein product is CASSLAGGPNTEAFF.

This rearrangement joins TRBV19 to TRBJ1-1; 7 positions match TRBD1. V trimming: 7 bases; J trimming: 1 base; junction bases outside the gene matches: 12. Looked up from germline, CDR1 is LNHDA and CDR2 is SQIVND (reference sequence). This CDR3 contains 16 residues. CDR3 in DNA: TGTGCCAGTATAGAGGCGACAGGGACCCAGAACACTGAAGCTTTCTTT. Its protein is CASIEATGTQNTEAFF.

In its sample, this clone was seen once. The genes are TRBV5-5 and TRBJ1-1; possibly TRBD1 for D (6 bases). This CDR3 spans 14 amino acids. Germline CDR1 and CDR2: SGHKS and YYEKEE (reference sequence). V was shortened by 0 bases and J by 3 bases, with 9 bases between the two germline ends. The CDR3 sequence: CASSLAAGDTEAFF. The CDR3 DNA reads TGTGCCAGCAGCTTGGCGGCAGGGGACACTGAAGCTTTCTTT. Drawing the rest from reference TRBV5-5 and TRBJ1-1, the complete variable domain is DAGVTQSPTHLIKTRGQQVTLRCSPISGHKSVSWYQQVLGQGPQFIFQYYEKEERGRGNFPDRFSARQFPNYSSELNVNALLLGDSALYLCASSLAAGDTEAFFGQGTRLTVV.

The chain couples TRBV18 to TRBJ1-5; D possibly corresponds to TRBD1 (6 bases). The CDR3 runs 16 residues. V lost 3 bases and J 7 bases, leaving 19 bases between the germline ends. Germline V CDR1 and CDR2: KGHSH, LQKENI. The CDR3 protein is CASSPGGRGDGQPQHF. The CDR3 nucleotides are TGTGCCAGCTCACCTGGGGGCAGGGGCGATGGGCAGCCCCAGCATTTT.

The gene calls are TRBV11-3 and TRBJ1-6; 7 nucleotides match TRBD1. CDR3 length: 20 residues. V dropped 0 bases and J dropped 0; count of bases not matched to a gene: 11. From germline, CDR1 is SGHNT and CDR2 YENEEA. CDR3: CASSLEPTTGVSSYNSPLHF. The CDR3 DNA reads TGTGCCAGCAGCTTAGAACCTACTACAGGGGTTAGCTCCTATAATTCACCCCTCCACTTT.

The V and J genes are TRBV28 and TRBJ1-4; 9 bases are shared with TRBD1. Germline CDR1 and CDR2: MDHEN and SYDVKM. The CDR3 extends over 14 amino acids. The V segment lost 6 bases and the J segment 8 bases; nucleotides outside the gene matches: 7. This CDR3 is CASRRQGGGEKLFF. DNA of the CDR3: TGTGCCAGCAGACGACAGGGGGGGGGAGAAAAACTGTTTTTT.

The chain is built from TRBV4-1 and TRBJ1-6, with a possible D match to TRBD1 (6 bases). CDR1 and CDR2 from the germline V gene are MGHRA and YSYEKL. The CDR3 runs 14 residues. Between the trimmed V and J ends, which lost 4 bases and 7 bases, there was a span of 11 bases. Here the CDR3 reads CASSLDSLNSPLHF. The DNA of the CDR3 is TGCGCCAGCAGCCTGGACAGCTTGAATTCACCCCTCCACTTT.

This chain joins TRBV28 and TRBJ2-5, with 8 positions matching TRBD2. CDR1 MDHEN and CDR2 SYDVKM come from the germline V gene. The length of the CDR3 is 14 residues. V shed 6 bases, J shed 5 bases, and the junction held 8 bases outside the gene matches. The CDR3 loop is CASSRSGSLETQYF. CDR3 DNA: TGTGCCAGCAGCCGGAGCGGGAGTCTGGAGACCCAGTACTTC.

DNA for the CDR3: TGTGCCAGTAGTATAGCCCGGGTCTCTAATGAAAAACTGTTTTTT. Its protein product is CASSIARVSNEKLFF. This chain joins TRBV19 and TRBJ1-4; no clear D. CDR1 and CDR2 (germline): LNHDA, SQIVND (reference sequence). Trimming left V 1 base short and J 3 bases short, with 9 bases between. This CDR3 has 15 amino acids.

This chain links TRBV7-2 with TRBJ1-2; 10 bases are shared with TRBD1. CDR3 size: 14 residues. The ends lost 1 base at V and 8 bases at J; junction bases unmatched: 4. From germline, CDR1 is SGHTA and CDR2 FQGNSA. CDR3 DNA sequence: TGTGCCAGCAGCTTAGTGGGGACAGGGGCCGGCTACACCTTC. Encoded protein: CASSLVGTGAGYTF.

The CDR3 coding sequence is TGTGCCAGCAGCCAAGATGTGAGCGGGTTTTTCACCGGGGAGCTGTTTTTT. Protein: CASSQDVSGFFTGELFF. The chain employs TRBV3-1 (or the pseudogene TRBV3-2) and TRBJ2-2, with D possibly being TRBD2 (6 bases). The CDR3 covers 17 residues. The V and J ends lost 0 bases and 4 bases respectively, with 15 bases between them. Germline V gene lookup returns CDR1 LGHDT and CDR2 YNNKEL (reference sequence).

The V gene is TRBV5-6, the J gene TRBJ2-1, with 11 bases aligning to TRBD2. With V trimmed by 2 bases and J by 12 bases, 13 bases remained unmatched. Germline CDR1 reads SGHDT; CDR2 reads YYEEEE. This CDR3 has 16 amino acids. CDR3 nucleotide sequence: TGTGCCAGCAGCTTCGCTCCCACTAGCGGGAGCACCGCGCAGTTCTTC. Encoded protein: CASSFAPTSGSTAQFF.

The chain has TRBV7-9 and TRBJ1-2; D gene uncertain. This CDR3 comprises 12 residues. Trimming removed 5 bases at V and 7 bases at J, with 11 bases between. Germline V gives CDR1 SEHNR, CDR2 FQNEAQ (reference sequence). DNA of the CDR3: TGTGCCAGCAGCACACATCAGGTTGGCTACACCTTC. It yields the protein CASSTHQVGYTF.

V usage is TRBV15 and J usage is TRBJ1-1, with D maybe TRBD1 (6 bases). The ends were cut back, 2 bases at V and 5 bases at J, with 9 bases in the middle. The CDR3 totals 13 residues. Looked up from germline, CDR1 is LNHNV and CDR2 is YYDKDF (reference sequence). Written as DNA, the CDR3 is TGTGCCACCAGCAGAAAACAGGGTACTGAAGCTTTCTTT. Translated, it gives CATSRKQGTEAFF.

The J gene is TRBJ2-5, the V gene TRBV5-1; 10 bases map to TRBD1. The CDR3 is made up of 15 amino acids. Germline CDR1 reads SGHRS; CDR2 reads YFSETQ. Trimming took 4 bases from V and 5 from J; bases not matched to a gene: 8. CDR3: CASSIGTGVSETQYF. The CDR3 DNA reads TGCGCCAGCAGCATCGGGACAGGGGTTTCGGAGACCCAGTACTTC.

This clone was recorded once. The CDR3 loop is CSVGTSKETQYF. The CDR3 region has the DNA TGCAGCGTTGGGACTTCCAAAGAGACCCAGTACTTC. The V gene is TRBV29-1, the J gene TRBJ2-5; tentatively, D is TRBD2 (5 bases). The V end was cut by 4 bases, the J end by 3 bases, with 9 bases between. The CDR3 runs to 12 residues. Germline loops: CDR1 SQVTM, CDR2 ANQGSEA.

The chain combines TRBV7-9 with TRBJ1-3, with 9 bases aligning to TRBD1. The CDR3 runs 15 residues. Germline trimming cut 5 bases from V and 11 bases from J; bases unmatched to any gene: 13. Germline CDR1 and CDR2: SEHNR and FQNEAQ (reference sequence). The CDR3 is CASSVGQGPEGAIYF. CDR3 in DNA: TGTGCCAGCAGCGTGGGACAGGGACCCGAGGGGGCCATATATTTT.